The 9 T cell receptor beta chains below come from one sample, sequenced in a study of cytomegalovirus exposure and HLA in healthy donors. The PCR ran on 60 Vbeta and 13 Jbeta primers. Some clones are missing from TCRdb's copy, which holds only in-frame ones; the method was immunoSEQ multiplex PCR. The table lists nearly 110,000 clones, about four fifths of them singletons. The material sequenced was PBMCs. Source of these receptors: a man aged 30 to 45 in good health and CMV-seropositive.

The V call is TRBV7-2, the J call TRBJ2-2; tentatively, D is TRBD1 (5 bases). This CDR3 has 15 amino acids. V shed 3 bases and J shed 2 bases, with 10 bases lying between them. Germline V gene data show CDR1 as SGHTA and CDR2 as FQGNSA. CDR3 residues: CASSLAGINTGELFF. CDR3 nucleotide sequence: TGTGCCAGCAGCTTGGCAGGGATAAACACCGGGGAGCTGTTTTTT.

Written as DNA, the CDR3 is TGTGCCAGCAGCGTATCAGGGGGCGGGAATGAGCAGTTCTTC. It encodes CASSVSGGGNEQFF. The chain carries TRBV9 and TRBJ2-1; 8 positions agree with TRBD1. This CDR3 region has 14 residues. Germline-derived CDR1 and CDR2 are SGDLS and YYNGEE. The ends lost 1 base at V and 7 bases at J; junction bases unmatched: 4. The variable domain in full, with the rest retrieved from reference TRBV9 and TRBJ2-1, is DSGVTQTPKHLITATGQRVTLRCSPRSGDLSVYWYQQSLDQGLQFLIQYYNGEERAKGNILERFSAQQFPDLHSELNLSSLELGDSALYFCASSVSGGGNEQFFGPGTRLTVL.

The chain combines TRBV7-3 with TRBJ2-1; D is possibly TRBD2 (5 bases). The CDR3 has 16 residues. Germline V lookup: CDR1 SGHTA, CDR2 FQGTGA. V was trimmed by 4 bases and J by 1 base, leaving 14 bases between them. The CDR3 DNA is TGTGCCAGCAGCTCCAAACGGAGAGGGTCCTACAATGAGCAGTTCTTC. Amino acid sequence: CASSSKRRGSYNEQFF.

The chain employs TRBV5-1 and TRBJ2-1; 11 bases align to TRBD2. The germline V gene has CDR1 SGHRS and CDR2 YFSETQ. CDR3 size: 15 residues. V gave up 3 bases and J gave up 5 bases; unmatched junction bases: 4. As DNA, the CDR3 is TGCGCCAGCAGCTCACTAGCGGGGGTCAACAATGAGCAGTTCTTC. It specifies CASSSLAGVNNEQFF.

The chain employs TRBV2 and TRBJ1-2; D gene uncertain. From germline, CDR1 is SNHLY and CDR2 FYNNEI. The CDR3 is 12 amino acids. V lost 1 base and J lost 8, with 8 bases in between. The CDR3 nucleotides read TGTGCCAGCAGTGAAGGGGCGTGGGGCTACACCTTC. It is translated as CASSEGAWGYTF.

The J gene is TRBJ1-1, the V gene TRBV6-1, with D possibly being TRBD1 (6 bases). The V end was cut by 6 bases, the J end by 0 bases, with 8 bases between. This CDR3 is 13 amino acids long. The germline CDR1 and CDR2 sequences are MNHNS and SASEGT. The CDR3 bases are TGTGCCAGCAGGAGACAGGTGAACACTGAAGCTTTCTTT. It translates to CASRRQVNTEAFF.

The V gene is TRBV10-3, the J gene TRBJ1-1, with TRBD1 identical over 8 bases. The germline V gene has CDR1 ENHRY and CDR2 SYGVKD. This CDR3 spans 14 amino acids. The V and J ends lost 5 bases and 5 bases, in that order; junction bases with no gene match: 7. CDR3 amino acids: CAISQETGVTEAFF. In DNA form, the CDR3 reads TGTGCCATCAGTCAAGAGACAGGGGTGACTGAAGCTTTCTTT.

This clone was counted between two and nine times. Written as DNA, the CDR3 is TGCGCCAGCAGTCTGGCTAGCGGGGGGGCAGTATCCTACAATGAGCAGTTCTTC. It translates to CASSLASGGAVSYNEQFF. The chain employs TRBV23-1 and TRBJ2-1; TRBD2 aligns across 12 bases. TRBV23-1 is an ORF, and what it does is uncertain. Germline trimming cut 4 bases from V and 1 base from J; bases unmatched to any gene: 8. The CDR3 length is 18 residues.

The V and J genes are TRBV6-6 and TRBJ1-5; tentative D call: TRBD1 (5 bases). The CDR3 consists of 16 residues. V shed 8 bases and J shed 1 base, with 18 bases lying between them. CDR1 and CDR2 (germline): MNHNY, SVGAGI (reference sequence). The CDR3 region is CASLYGGEGSNQPQHF. CDR3 nucleotide sequence: TGTGCCAGCTTGTACGGAGGGGAGGGCAGCAATCAGCCCCAGCATTTT.